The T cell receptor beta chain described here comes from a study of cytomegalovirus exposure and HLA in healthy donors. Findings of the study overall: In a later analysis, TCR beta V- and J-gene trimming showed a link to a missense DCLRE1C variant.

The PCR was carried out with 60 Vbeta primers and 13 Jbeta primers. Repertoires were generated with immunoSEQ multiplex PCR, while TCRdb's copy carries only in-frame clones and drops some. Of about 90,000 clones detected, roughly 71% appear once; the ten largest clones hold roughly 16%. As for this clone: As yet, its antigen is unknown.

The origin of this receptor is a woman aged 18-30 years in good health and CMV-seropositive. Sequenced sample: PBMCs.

The CDR3 coding sequence is TGTGCCAGCAGTGAAGCGCTTCGAGGACTAGCGGGAGATACGCAGTATTTT. The encoded protein is CASSEALRGLAGDTQYF. The V and J genes are TRBV2 and TRBJ2-3; 11 nucleotides align to TRBD2. Per the germline V gene, CDR1 is SNHLY and CDR2 is FYNNEI. The CDR3 is 17 amino acids. Trimming cost V 0 bases and J 5 bases; bases outside gene matches: 7.